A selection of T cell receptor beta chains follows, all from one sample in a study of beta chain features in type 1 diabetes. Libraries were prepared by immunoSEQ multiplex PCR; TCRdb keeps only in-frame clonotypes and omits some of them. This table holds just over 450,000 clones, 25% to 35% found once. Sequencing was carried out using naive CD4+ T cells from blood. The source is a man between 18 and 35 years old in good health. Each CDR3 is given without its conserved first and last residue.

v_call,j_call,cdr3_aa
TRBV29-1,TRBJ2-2,SGGGYTGELF
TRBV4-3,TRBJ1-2,ASSQGGYQRNYGYT
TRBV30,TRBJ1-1,AWTHRTVMNTEAF
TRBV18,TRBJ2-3,ASSPPGRGTDTQY
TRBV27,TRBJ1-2,ARPRVDYGYT
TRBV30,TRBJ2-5,AWRISEETQY
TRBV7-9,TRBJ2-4,ASSSQGGFKNIQY
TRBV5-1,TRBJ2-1,ASSLDPETRPYNEQF
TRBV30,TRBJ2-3,AWSVTSGTDTQY
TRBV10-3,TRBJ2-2,ATYREPPGELF
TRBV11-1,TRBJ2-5,ASIKRETGTLQETQY
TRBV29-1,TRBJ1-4,SVLWANEKLF
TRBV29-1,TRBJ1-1,SVALGTGKAF
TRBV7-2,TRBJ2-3,ASSLGPSGSGTDTQY
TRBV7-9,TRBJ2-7,ASSLGPISGIYEQY
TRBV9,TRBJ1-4,ASSRGGVGEKLF
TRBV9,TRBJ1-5,ASSVAGYSNQPQH
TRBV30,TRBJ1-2,AWSQQDIYGYT
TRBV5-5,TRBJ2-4,ASSLKGNIQY
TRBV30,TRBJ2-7,AWSLRLSGYEQY
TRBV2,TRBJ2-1,ASSERWGALGEQF
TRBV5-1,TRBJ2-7,ASSPGEIYEQY
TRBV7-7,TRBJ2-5,ASSTTGGQETQY
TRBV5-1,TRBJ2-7,ASSHGQGYYEQY
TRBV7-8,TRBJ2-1,ASSPLRLAGKGEQF
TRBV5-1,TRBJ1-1,ASSQFYGSGTEAF
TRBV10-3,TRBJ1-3,AISGLGNTIY